These 31 T cell receptor beta chains were sequenced from one sample in a study of cytomegalovirus exposure and HLA in healthy donors. With 60 Vbeta and 13 Jbeta primers, the PCR was carried out. Libraries were prepared by immunoSEQ multiplex PCR; TCRdb keeps only in-frame clonotypes and omits some of them. The sample records about 270,000 clones, about 66% being singletons. The sequencing input was PBMCs. The receptor set was obtained from a female donor in good health and CMV-seronegative.

The genes are TRBV5-4 and TRBJ2-5, with 8 nucleotides matching TRBD1. This CDR3 spans 13 amino acids. Trimming cost V 4 bases and J 5 bases; bases outside gene matches: 4. CDR1 SGHNT and CDR2 YYREEE come from the germline V gene (reference sequence). The CDR3 bases are TGTGCCAGCAGCCATCAGGGGGCGGAGACCCAGTACTTC. Translation: CASSHQGAETQYF.

This chain's CDR3 is CASSGWAGGSYNSPLHF. CDR3 in DNA: TGTGCCAGCAGTGGTTGGGCGGGGGGCTCCTATAATTCACCCCTCCACTTT. The chain couples TRBV6-1 to TRBJ1-6, with D possibly being TRBD1 (5 bases). The CDR3 runs 17 residues. Germline CDR1 is MNHNS and CDR2 is SASEGT. Trimming took 4 bases from V and 0 from J, leaving 13 bases between them.

V is TRBV11-3 and J is TRBJ1-2; D is ambiguous. This CDR3 spans 12 amino acids. V lost 5 bases and J 2 bases, leaving 6 bases between the germline ends. Germline V gene lookup returns CDR1 SGHNT and CDR2 YENEEA. The CDR3 nucleotides read TGTGCCAGCAGCGACGGGAACTATGGCTACACCTTC. Translated, it gives CASSDGNYGYTF. Variable domain in full (rest from reference TRBV11-3 and TRBJ1-2): EAGVVQSPRYKIIEKKQPVAFWCNPISGHNTLYWYLQNLGQGPELLIRYENEEAVDDSQLPKDRFSAERLKGVDSTLKIQPAELGDSAVYLCASSDGNYGYTFGSGTRLTVV.

J is TRBJ1-5 and V is TRBV18, with unresolved D. Germline CDR1 reads KGHSH; CDR2 reads LQKENI. The V end was cut by 1 base, the J end by 11 bases, with 15 bases between. This CDR3 comprises 14 residues. CDR3 in amino acids: CASSPLGRPRAQHF. The CDR3 DNA reads as TGTGCCAGCTCACCACTCGGCAGGCCGAGGGCCCAGCATTTT. The variable domain in full, with the rest retrieved from reference TRBV18 and TRBJ1-5, is NAGVMQNPRHLVRRRGQEARLRCSPMKGHSHVYWYRQLPEEGLKFMVYLQKENIIDESGMPKERFSAEFPKEGPSILRIQQVVRGDSAAYFCASSPLGRPRAQHFGDGTRLSIL.

The chain has TRBV4-1 and TRBJ1-3; D remains unclear. The germline CDR1 and CDR2 sequences are MGHRA and YSYEKL. CDR3 length equals 13 residues. V lost 4 bases to trimming and J lost 2 bases, with 6 bases between them. CDR3 region: CASSPTPGNTIYF. The CDR3 region has the DNA TGCGCCAGCAGCCCCACTCCTGGAAACACCATATATTTT.

The V and J genes are TRBV6-4 and TRBJ2-3; 8 bases are shared with TRBD1. CDR3 length: 13 residues. V shed 8 bases, J shed 1 base, and the junction held 2 bases outside the gene matches. Germline V CDR1 and CDR2: MRHNA, SNTAGT. The CDR3 DNA follows: TGTGCCAGCTCGGGACAGGGCACAGATACGCAGTATTTT. Translated, it gives CASSGQGTDTQYF.

The chain links TRBV11-2 to TRBJ2-1; 7 positions agree with TRBD2. Looked up from germline, CDR1 is SGHAT and CDR2 is FQNNGV. V gave up 4 bases and J gave up 2 bases; unmatched junction bases: 8. CDR3 length: 16 amino acids. CDR3 in DNA: TGTGCCAGCAGCTCTCTCAGTGGGAGGGCCTACAATGAGCAGTTCTTC. Protein sequence: CASSSLSGRAYNEQFF.

The chain employs TRBV6-6 and TRBJ2-5, with D unresolved. V was clipped by 6 bases and J by 2 bases, with 4 bases between them. Looked up from germline, CDR1 is MNHNY and CDR2 is SVGAGI (reference sequence). This CDR3 spans 11 amino acids. CDR3 amino acids: CASSQQETQYF. The CDR3 DNA is TGTGCCAGCAGCCAACAAGAGACCCAGTACTTC.

V and J are TRBV10-3 and TRBJ2-2; 7 bases align to TRBD2. V dropped 4 bases and J dropped 0; count of bases not matched to a gene: 11. The germline V gene has CDR1 ENHRY and CDR2 SYGVKD. This CDR3 region has 18 residues. This CDR3 reads CAISGGFAGESNTGELFF. The DNA of the CDR3 is TGTGCCATCAGTGGTGGCTTTGCGGGAGAATCGAACACCGGGGAGCTGTTTTTT.

The CDR3 DNA follows: TGTGCCACCGAGCGGGGGGTGAGCAATCAGCCCCAGCATTTT. Residues: CATERGVSNQPQHF. The chain employs TRBV19 and TRBJ1-5, with TRBD1 as a possible D gene (5 bases). The germline V and J ends were trimmed by 10 bases and 1 base, with 14 bases remaining between them. Germline CDR1 reads LNHDA; CDR2 reads SQIVND (reference sequence). The CDR3 has 14 residues. Full variable domain (rest looked up from reference TRBV19 and TRBJ1-5): DGGITQSPKYLFRKEGQNVTLSCEQNLNHDAMYWYRQDPGQGLRLIYYSQIVNDFQKGDIAEGYSVSREKKESFPLTVTSAQKNPTAFYLCATERGVSNQPQHFGDGTRLSIL.

This chain links TRBV7-9 with TRBJ2-1, with 12 positions matching TRBD2. V lost 5 bases to trimming and J lost 7 bases; unmatched junction nucleotides: 12. The CDR3 loop spans 17 amino acids. The germline V gene has CDR1 SEHNR and CDR2 FQNEAQ (reference sequence). The CDR3 bases are TGTGCCAGCAGCCCCTGGACTAGCGGGACTCAACCTAATGAGCAGTTCTTC. Its translation: CASSPWTSGTQPNEQFF. The full variable domain, in which reference TRBV7-9 and TRBJ2-1 provide the parts outside the CDR3, is DTGVSQNPRHKITKRGQNVTFRCDPISEHNRLYWYRQTLGQGPEFLTYFQNEAQLEKSRLLSDRFSAERPKGSFSTLEIQRTEQGDSAMYLCASSPWTSGTQPNEQFFGPGTRLTVL.

The genes are TRBV5-4 and TRBJ2-1; 11 nucleotides align to TRBD2. Trimming removed 3 bases from V and 4 bases from J; junction bases left unmatched: 3. This CDR3 has 15 amino acids. Germline V gene data show CDR1 as SGHNT and CDR2 as YYREEE (reference sequence). The CDR3 spells CASSSGTSGYNEQFF. In DNA form, the CDR3 reads TGTGCCAGCAGCTCCGGGACTAGCGGATACAATGAGCAGTTCTTC.

This clone showed up just a few times. This rearrangement joins TRBV10-2 to TRBJ2-2; D possibly corresponds to TRBD2 (5 bases). The CDR3 is 16 amino acids. V was pared by 8 bases and J by 4 bases, with 20 bases between. Looked up from germline, CDR1 is WSHSY and CDR2 is SAAADI. CDR3 in amino acids: CASDAKEGVVTGELFF. CDR3 nucleotide sequence: TGCGCCAGCGACGCAAAAGAGGGCGTAGTCACCGGGGAGCTGTTTTTT.

V gene TRBV19 combines with J gene TRBJ1-5; D not resolved. Germline CDR1 reads LNHDA; CDR2 reads SQIVND (reference sequence). The CDR3 has 16 residues. V gave up 6 bases and J gave up 0 bases, with 15 bases separating them. The CDR3 loop reads CASSRPRELSNQPQHF. The CDR3 DNA reads as TGTGCCAGTAGCAGACCCCGGGAGCTTAGCAATCAGCCCCAGCATTTT.

This clone appeared a few times. V gene TRBV21-1 combines with J gene TRBJ1-1; TRBD1, the table's D call, was not compared with the DNA. TRBV21-1 is marked as a pseudogene. CDR3 length equals 16 residues. The CDR3 sequence: CASSVRTGHMNTEAFF. The CDR3 DNA follows: TGTGCCAGCAGCGTACGGACAGGTCACATGAACACTGAAGCTTTCTTT.

The CDR3 DNA follows: TGTGCCAGCAGCGAGCCGACAGGGAAGCCTGAAGCTTTCTTT. Encoded protein: CASSEPTGKPEAFF. The chain is built from TRBV13 and TRBJ1-1; TRBD1 aligns across 7 bases. Germline V CDR1 and CDR2: PRHDT, FYEKMQ (reference sequence). The CDR3 covers 14 residues. V was clipped by 5 bases and J by 6 bases; unmatched bases: 9.

This clone was observed a handful of times. V gene TRBV11-2 combines with J gene TRBJ1-4; unclear D gene. Germline CDR1 SGHAT, CDR2 FQNNGV. The V and J ends lost 3 bases and 8 bases respectively, with 16 bases between them. The CDR3 is made up of 15 amino acids. The CDR3: CASSFGMYGREKLFF. CDR3 sequence (DNA): TGTGCCAGCAGCTTCGGGATGTACGGGAGGGAAAAACTGTTTTTT.

This chain joins TRBV19 and TRBJ2-7; 7 nucleotides match TRBD1. Losses at the gene ends were 1 base for V and 5 bases for J; bases not matched to a gene: 5. The length of the CDR3 is 14 residues. The V gene's germline CDR1 is LNHDA and CDR2 SQIVND (reference sequence). The CDR3 sequence is CASSIAQGVNEQYF. CDR3 coding DNA: TGTGCCAGTAGTATAGCCCAGGGGGTAAACGAGCAGTACTTC. The complete variable domain, with remaining parts taken from reference TRBV19 and TRBJ2-7, reads DGGITQSPKYLFRKEGQNVTLSCEQNLNHDAMYWYRQDPGQGLRLIYYSQIVNDFQKGDIAEGYSVSREKKESFPLTVTSAQKNPTAFYLCASSIAQGVNEQYFGPGTRLTVT.

This clone has just one count. The chain has TRBV28 and TRBJ2-7; a weak D match, TRBD2 (5 bases). The CDR3 has 14 amino acids. Per the germline V gene, CDR1 is MDHEN and CDR2 is SYDVKM. V was cut by 5 bases and J by 2 bases, with 13 bases left in between. The CDR3 DNA reads TGTGCCAGCAGTATCTCGGGAATTACCTACGAGCAGTACTTC. Protein sequence: CASSISGITYEQYF.

V and J are TRBV7-2 and TRBJ2-1; weak D call: TRBD2 (5 bases). This CDR3 region has 15 residues. Trimming took 8 bases from V and 5 from J, leaving 19 bases between them. Germline-derived CDR1 and CDR2 are SGHTA and FQGNSA. The CDR3 nucleotides are TGTGCCAGCGGATGGTTGGGAGCCCTAAACAATGAGCAGTTCTTC. It yields the protein CASGWLGALNNEQFF.

The chain carries TRBV7-9 and TRBJ2-7; 7 bases match TRBD2. The CDR3 spans 13 residues. Germline CDR1 is SEHNR and CDR2 is FQNEAQ (reference sequence). With V trimmed by 5 bases and J by 4 bases, 5 bases remained unmatched. The CDR3 here is CASSRAGRYEQYF. Here the CDR3 DNA reads TGTGCCAGCAGCCGAGCGGGACGGTACGAGCAGTACTTC.

The rearrangement links TRBV7-9 to TRBJ1-3; the D gene is possibly TRBD1 (5 bases). The CDR3 extends over 17 amino acids. The germline V gene has CDR1 SEHNR and CDR2 FQNEAQ (reference sequence). The V end lost 2 bases, the J end lost 2 bases, and 16 bases lay between the germline ends. The CDR3 coding sequence is TGTGCCAGCAGCTTACCCCAGTGGGGGGAAACTGGAAACACCATATATTTT. Translated, it gives CASSLPQWGETGNTIYF.

The CDR3 loop reads CASSLGEGASTGELFF. CDR3 nucleotides: TGTGCCAGCAGCTTGGGAGAGGGGGCGAGCACCGGGGAGCTGTTTTTT. The chain is built from TRBV13 and TRBJ2-2; 7 bases are shared with TRBD1. The V segment lost 3 bases and the J segment 4 bases; nucleotides outside the gene matches: 8. CDR3 length: 16 amino acids. Per germline, CDR1 PRHDT and CDR2 FYEKMQ (reference sequence).

This chain uses TRBV19 with TRBJ2-3; 10 positions match TRBD2. Germline V CDR1 and CDR2: LNHDA, SQIVND (reference sequence). The CDR3 is made up of 16 amino acids. The V segment lost 3 bases and the J segment 3 bases; nucleotides outside the gene matches: 6. The CDR3 DNA is TGTGCCAGTAGTATGAACCTAGCGGGAGCGACAGATACGCAGTATTTT. Its protein product is CASSMNLAGATDTQYF.

The chain recombines TRBV15 with TRBJ2-4; D gene uncertain. Trimming took off 2 bases at V and 5 bases at J, with 10 bases between the two ends. The germline gives CDR1 LNHNV, CDR2 YYDKDF (reference sequence). The CDR3 has 14 residues. The chain's CDR3 is CATSRLGSENIQYF. Here the CDR3 DNA reads TGTGCCACCAGCAGACTAGGATCAGAAAACATTCAGTACTTC.

The rearrangement uses TRBV5-1 and TRBJ2-5; D is ambiguous. The closer fit of TRBJ2-7 to the DNA end suggests the J call may be wrong. The CDR3 consists of 15 residues. Germline values: CDR1 SGHRS, CDR2 YFSETQ. CDR3 protein: CASSLFPATTYEQYF. The CDR3 DNA reads as TGCGCCAGCAGCTTGTTCCCCGCTACCACCTACGAGCAGTACTTC.

This chain links TRBV4-1 with TRBJ2-7; no clear D. Germline values: CDR1 MGHRA, CDR2 YSYEKL. Trimming stripped 1 base from V and 2 bases from J, with 9 bases between. The CDR3 is made up of 14 amino acids. CDR3 in amino acids: CASSQAQVTYEQYF. As DNA, the CDR3 is TGCGCCAGCAGCCAAGCTCAGGTTACCTACGAGCAGTACTTC.

The rearrangement uses TRBV7-9 and TRBJ1-1; D is unresolved. The length of the CDR3 is 14 residues. In germline, CDR1 is SEHNR, CDR2 FQNEAQ (reference sequence). The V gene lost 4 bases and the J gene lost 4 bases, with 13 bases spanning the gap. The CDR3 sequence: CASSSHSLITEAFF. CDR3 nucleotide sequence: TGTGCCAGCAGCTCCCACAGTCTGATCACTGAAGCTTTCTTT. Full variable domain (remainder filled in from reference TRBV7-9 and TRBJ1-1): DTGVSQNPRHKITKRGQNVTFRCDPISEHNRLYWYRQTLGQGPEFLTYFQNEAQLEKSRLLSDRFSAERPKGSFSTLEIQRTEQGDSAMYLCASSSHSLITEAFFGQGTRLTVV.

The V and J genes are TRBV11-2 and TRBJ2-1, with D possibly TRBD1 on 6 matching bases. Trimming took 0 bases from V and 4 from J, leaving 13 bases between them. CDR1 and CDR2 (germline): SGHAT, FQNNGV. The CDR3 covers 16 residues. CDR3 DNA sequence: TGTGCCAGCAGCTTAGATCACAGGGTAGGGTACAATGAGCAGTTCTTC. It codes for CASSLDHRVGYNEQFF.

The rearrangement links TRBV13 to TRBJ2-1; TRBD2 agrees at 7 bases. This CDR3 has 15 residues. Germline V gene data show CDR1 as PRHDT and CDR2 as FYEKMQ (reference sequence). Trimming took 6 bases from V and 7 from J; bases not matched to a gene: 12. CDR3: CASSVTGGGRNEQFF. CDR3 DNA: TGTGCCAGCAGTGTAACGGGAGGTGGGAGGAATGAGCAGTTCTTC.

The chain is built from TRBV19 and TRBJ1-2, with D perhaps TRBD1 (5 bases). Trimming took off 6 bases at V and 8 bases at J, with 16 bases between the two ends. The germline V gene has CDR1 LNHDA and CDR2 SQIVND (reference sequence). This CDR3 is built from 13 residues. In DNA, the CDR3 is TGTGCCAGTAGACAGGTCGATAGAGACGGCTACACCTTC. Translating it yields CASRQVDRDGYTF.